This entry is about one T cell receptor (beta chain). V shed 1 base and J shed 5 bases, with 15 bases lying between them. The germline gives CDR1 LNHDA, CDR2 SQIVND (reference sequence). This CDR3 region has 16 residues. The sample originates from a study of control samples from healthy donors and cancer patients. Produced via immunoSEQ multiplex PCR; TCRdb's table is partial and in-frame only. The data show more than 150,000 clones, approximately 92% seen once. The sequence was obtained from a man aged 18 to 30 in good health. This chain uses TRBV19 with TRBJ1-3; D may be TRBD1 (6 bases). Sequenced sample: blood. CDR3 in DNA: TGTGCCAGTAGTATAGCTGGGGGCGCTTCGAGAAACACCATATATTTT. It translates to CASSIAGGASRNTIYF.